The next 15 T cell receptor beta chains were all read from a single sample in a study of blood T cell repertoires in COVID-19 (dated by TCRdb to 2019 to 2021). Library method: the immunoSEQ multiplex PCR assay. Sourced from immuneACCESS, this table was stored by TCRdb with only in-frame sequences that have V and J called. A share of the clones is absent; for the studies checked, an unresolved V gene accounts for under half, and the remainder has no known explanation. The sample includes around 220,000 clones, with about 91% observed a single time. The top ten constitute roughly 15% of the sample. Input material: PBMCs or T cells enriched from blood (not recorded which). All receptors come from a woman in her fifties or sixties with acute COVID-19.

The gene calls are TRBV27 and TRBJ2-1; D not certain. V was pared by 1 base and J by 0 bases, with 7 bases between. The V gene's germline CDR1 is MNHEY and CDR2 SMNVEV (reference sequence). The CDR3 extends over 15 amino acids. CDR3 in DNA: TGTGCCAGCAGTTTATTGGCATCCTCCTACAATGAGCAGTTCTTC. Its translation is CASSLLASSYNEQFF.

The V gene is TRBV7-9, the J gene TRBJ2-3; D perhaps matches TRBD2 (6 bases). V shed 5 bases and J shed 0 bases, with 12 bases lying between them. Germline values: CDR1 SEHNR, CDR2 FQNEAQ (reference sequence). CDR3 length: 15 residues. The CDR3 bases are TGTGCCAGCAGCCGTAGCGGAGCTAGCACAGATACGCAGTATTTT. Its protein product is CASSRSGASTDTQYF.

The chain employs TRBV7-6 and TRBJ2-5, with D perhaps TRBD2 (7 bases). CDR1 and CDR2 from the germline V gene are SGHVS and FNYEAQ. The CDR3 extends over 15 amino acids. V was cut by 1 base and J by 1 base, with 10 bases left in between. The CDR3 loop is CASSLVGGAQETQYF. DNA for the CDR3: TGTGCCAGCAGCTTAGTAGGGGGGGCCCAAGAGACCCAGTACTTC.

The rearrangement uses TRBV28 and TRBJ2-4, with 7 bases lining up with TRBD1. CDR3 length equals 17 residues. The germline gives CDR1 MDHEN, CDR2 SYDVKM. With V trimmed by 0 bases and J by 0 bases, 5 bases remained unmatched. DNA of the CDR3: TGTGCCAGCAGTTTATGGGGGACAGACCTAGCCAAAAACATTCAGTACTTC. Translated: CASSLWGTDLAKNIQYF.

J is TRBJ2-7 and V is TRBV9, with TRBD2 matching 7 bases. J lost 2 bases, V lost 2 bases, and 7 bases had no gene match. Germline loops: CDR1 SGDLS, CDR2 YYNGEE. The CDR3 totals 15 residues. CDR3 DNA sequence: TGTGCCAGCAGCGTCGCCGGGAGGCCCACCTACGAGCAGTACTTC. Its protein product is CASSVAGRPTYEQYF.

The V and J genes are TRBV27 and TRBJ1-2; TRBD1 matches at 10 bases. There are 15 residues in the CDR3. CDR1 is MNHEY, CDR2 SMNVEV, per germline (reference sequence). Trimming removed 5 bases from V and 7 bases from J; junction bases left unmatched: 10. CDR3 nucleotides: TGTGCCAGCAGTCCCCCGGGACAGGGGCCGGGTGGCTACACCTTC. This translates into CASSPPGQGPGGYTF.

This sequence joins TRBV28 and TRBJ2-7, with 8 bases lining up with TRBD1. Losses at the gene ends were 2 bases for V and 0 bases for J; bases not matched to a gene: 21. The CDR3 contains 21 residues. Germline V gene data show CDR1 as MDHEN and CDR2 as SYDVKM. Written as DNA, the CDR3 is TGTGCCAGCAGTTTACCTAGGGGAGGAACAGGGGGTCCGGTGGGCTCCTACGAGCAGTACTTC. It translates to CASSLPRGGTGGPVGSYEQYF.

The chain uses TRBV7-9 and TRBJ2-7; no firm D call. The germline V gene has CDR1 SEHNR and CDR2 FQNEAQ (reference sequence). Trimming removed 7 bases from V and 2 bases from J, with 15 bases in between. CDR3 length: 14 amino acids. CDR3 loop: CASMGGPIPYEQYF. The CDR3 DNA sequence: TGTGCCAGCATGGGTGGGCCAATCCCCTACGAGCAGTACTTC.

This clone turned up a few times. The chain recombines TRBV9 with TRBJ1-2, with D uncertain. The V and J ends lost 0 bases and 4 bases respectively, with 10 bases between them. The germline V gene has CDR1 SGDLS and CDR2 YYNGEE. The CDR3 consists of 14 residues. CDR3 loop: CASSVEDRGYGYTF. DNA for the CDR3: TGTGCCAGCAGCGTAGAGGATCGCGGCTATGGCTACACCTTC.

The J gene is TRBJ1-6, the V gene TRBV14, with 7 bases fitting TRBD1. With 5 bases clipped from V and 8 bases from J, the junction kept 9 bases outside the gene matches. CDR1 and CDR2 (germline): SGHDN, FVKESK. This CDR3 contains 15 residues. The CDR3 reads CASSARQGTYSPLHF. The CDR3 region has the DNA TGTGCCAGCAGCGCCCGACAGGGAACTTATTCACCCCTCCACTTT.

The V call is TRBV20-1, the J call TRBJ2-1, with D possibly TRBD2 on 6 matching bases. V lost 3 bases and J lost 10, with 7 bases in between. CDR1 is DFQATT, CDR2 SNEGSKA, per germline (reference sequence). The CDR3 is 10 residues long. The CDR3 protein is CSASRGEQFF. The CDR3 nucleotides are TGCAGTGCTAGTCGGGGGGAGCAGTTCTTC.

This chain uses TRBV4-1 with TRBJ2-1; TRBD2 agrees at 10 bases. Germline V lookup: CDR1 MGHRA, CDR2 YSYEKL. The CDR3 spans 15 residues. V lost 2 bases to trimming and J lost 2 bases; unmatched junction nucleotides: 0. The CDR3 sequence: CASSQLAGAYNEQFF. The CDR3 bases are TGCGCCAGCAGCCAACTAGCGGGAGCCTACAATGAGCAGTTCTTC.

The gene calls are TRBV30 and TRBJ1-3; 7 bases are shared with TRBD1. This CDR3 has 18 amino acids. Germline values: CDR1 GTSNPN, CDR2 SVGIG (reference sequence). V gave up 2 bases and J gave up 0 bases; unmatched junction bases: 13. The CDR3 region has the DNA TGTGCCTGGAGTACCCTATCGAAGGGGGCCGTCTCTGGAAACACCATATATTTT. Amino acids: CAWSTLSKGAVSGNTIYF.

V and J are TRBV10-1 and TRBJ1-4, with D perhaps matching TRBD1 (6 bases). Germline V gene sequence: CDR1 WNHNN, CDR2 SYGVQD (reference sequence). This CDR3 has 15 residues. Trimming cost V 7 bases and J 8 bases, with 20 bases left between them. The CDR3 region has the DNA TGCGCCAGCAACACACAGGGAACGGAGAAAGAAAAACTGTTTTTT. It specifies CASNTQGTEKEKLFF.

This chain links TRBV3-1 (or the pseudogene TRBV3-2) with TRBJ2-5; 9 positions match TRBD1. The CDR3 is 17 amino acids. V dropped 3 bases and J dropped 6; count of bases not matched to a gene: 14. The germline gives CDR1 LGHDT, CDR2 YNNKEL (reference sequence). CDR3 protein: CASSHGRGQGGSKTQYF. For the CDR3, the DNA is TGTGCCAGCAGCCATGGGAGGGGACAGGGAGGTTCGAAGACCCAGTACTTC.